The entry below describes one TCR beta chain. Its antigen is not identified. This entry comes from a study of cytomegalovirus exposure and HLA in healthy donors. J gave up 1 base and V 3 bases, and 7 bases lay outside the gene matches. The CDR3 is 16 amino acids. Germline loops: CDR1 LGHNA, CDR2 YNFKEQ. The PCR contained 60 Vbeta and 13 Jbeta primers. Repertoires were generated with immunoSEQ multiplex PCR, while TCRdb's copy carries only in-frame clones and drops some. The sample shows about 150,000 clones, about two thirds of them seen only once. Study-wide results and limits: In a later analysis, HLA-associated beta chains showed higher expansion and lower generation probabilities than comparable chains. The study recorded 150 to 200 TCR beta chains that were cytomegalovirus-associated. With high specificity and sensitivity, the classifier reportedly diagnosed cytomegalovirus status. For TCR beta chains, V- and J-gene trimming was later linked to a missense DCLRE1C variant.

Sequenced: PBMCs. This TCR came from a middle-aged man in good health and CMV-seropositive. This chain links TRBV4-2 with TRBJ2-3; 7 bases line up with TRBD1. CDR3 sequence: CASSQPGDSRTDTQYF. The CDR3 DNA sequence: TGTGCCAGCAGCCAGCCCGGGGACAGCCGCACAGATACGCAGTATTTT.